This T cell receptor beta chain was identified in a study of early T cells in non-severe SARS-CoV-2 infection. The germline CDR1 and CDR2 sequences are SGDLS and YYNGEE. V dropped 4 bases and J dropped 1 base, with 11 bases sitting between them. The CDR3 is made up of 14 amino acids. One entry per CDR3 protein, called by TCRdb with MiXCR from the 5' RACE reads. The sample yields tens of thousands of distinct CDR3 sequences, 11% to 15% seen once. Sample: whole blood. The source is an adult who was a healthcare worker with PCR-confirmed SARS-CoV-2 infection or an uninfected control (not recorded which). The rearrangement uses TRBV9 and TRBJ1-1, with D possibly being TRBD1 (6 bases). This chain's CDR3 is CASSPTGQNTEAFF. CDR3 coding DNA: TGTGCCAGCAGCCCGACAGGACAGAACACTGAAGCTTTCTTT.